This T cell receptor (beta chain) was sequenced for a study of blood T cell repertoires in COVID-19. At the level of the study: Sources were T cells, B-cell-depleted T cells, or PBMCs; the material itself was cDNA or gDNA.

Germline V gene lookup returns CDR1 KGHSH and CDR2 LQKENI. V was clipped by 2 bases and J by 9 bases, with 13 bases between them. The CDR3 is 13 residues long. As handled by the study authors: Amplification with reference gene primers provided the estimates of nucleated cell counts. Measured with immunoSEQ multiplex PCR; TCRdb has only the in-frame clones, and not every one. Clone size and the V and J calls come from that table; the DNA yielded D and trimming. The sample lists approximately 480,000 clones, 85% to 90% seen once, with over 0.7% in the top ten. Seattle-derived patients entered the study during active infection and were followed longitudinally.

Sequencing input: peripheral blood. The TCR sequence derives from a young man with COVID-19, enrolled during active disease. The rearrangement links TRBV18 to TRBJ2-5, with D possibly being TRBD2 (6 bases). Written as DNA, the CDR3 is TGTGCCAGCTCACCAGAGGAGGGGAGCCCCCAGTACTTC. Translation gives CASSPEEGSPQYF.